A single sample is the source of the 27 T cell receptor beta chains below, sequenced in a study of T cell responses to AZD1222 COVID-19 vaccine. The assay was immunoSEQ multiplex PCR, and TCRdb's table has in-frame clones only and misses some. The table shows about 150,000 clones, with about 88% occurring only once. The sample here was peripheral blood, taken after recovery from COVID-19. The receptors shown here come from an adult who had recovered from COVID-19.

V and J are TRBV2 and TRBJ2-3; TRBD2 is a possible D gene (5 bases). This CDR3 has 12 residues. The germline gives CDR1 SNHLY, CDR2 FYNNEI. The ends were cut back, 6 bases at V and 6 bases at J, with 10 bases in the middle. The CDR3 spells CASRGDADTQYF. The CDR3, as DNA: TGTGCCAGCAGGGGAGATGCGGATACGCAGTATTTT. Full variable domain (remainder filled in from reference TRBV2 and TRBJ2-3): EPEVTQTPSHQVTQMGQEVILRCVPISNHLYFYWYRQILGQKVEFLVSFYNNEISEKSEIFDDQFSVERPDGSNFTLKIRSTKLEDSAMYFCASRGDADTQYFGPGTRLTVL.

The chain couples TRBV19 to TRBJ1-1; D is ambiguous. CDR3 size: 12 residues. Germline CDR1 and CDR2: LNHDA and SQIVND (reference sequence). Trimming took off 1 base at V and 5 bases at J, with 5 bases between the two ends. The CDR3 DNA reads as TGTGCCAGTAGTATAGGGTCAACTGAAGCTTTCTTT. Residues: CASSIGSTEAFF.

This clone was recorded once. The CDR3 DNA is TGTGCCAGCAGCACGAACCAGAACACTGAAGCTTTCTTT. Encoded protein: CASSTNQNTEAFF. This chain links TRBV11-3 with TRBJ1-1; D ambiguous. The CDR3 covers 13 residues. Between the trimmed V and J ends, which lost 5 bases and 1 base, there was a span of 8 bases. Germline values: CDR1 SGHNT, CDR2 YENEEA.

This clone was seen a single time. V is TRBV7-9 and J is TRBJ1-2; 11 nucleotides align to TRBD1. With V trimmed by 4 bases and J by 5 bases, 9 bases remained unmatched. CDR3 length: 16 amino acids. Germline CDR1 SEHNR, CDR2 FQNEAQ (reference sequence). CDR3 DNA sequence: TGTGCCAGCAGCTCGACCGGGACAGGGGGAAGGTATGGCTACACCTTC. This codes for CASSSTGTGGRYGYTF.

This clone was seen once. V is TRBV21-1 and J is TRBJ1-3. TRBV21-1 is recorded as a pseudogene. The CDR3 runs to 16 residues. CDR3 in amino acids: CASSKGGDYSGNTIYF. CDR3 nucleotide sequence: TGTGCCAGCAGCAAGGGGGGCGACTACTCTGGAAACACCATATATTTT.

This rearrangement joins TRBV6-1 to TRBJ1-1; D is undetermined. This CDR3 region has 15 residues. The V gene's germline CDR1 is MNHNS and CDR2 SASEGT. V shed 2 bases and J shed 0 bases, with 10 bases lying between them. CDR3 residues: CASSERGIMNTEAFF. The CDR3 nucleotides read TGTGCCAGCAGTGAAAGAGGAATCATGAACACTGAAGCTTTCTTT.

The gene calls are TRBV5-4 and TRBJ1-6, with D maybe TRBD1 (5 bases). V gave up 4 bases and J gave up 6 bases, with 17 bases separating them. CDR3 length equals 16 residues. The germline V gene encodes CDR1 SGHNT and CDR2 YYREEE (reference sequence). CDR3 residues: CASSPMRGGSNSPLHF. CDR3 nucleotide sequence: TGTGCCAGCAGCCCGATGAGGGGAGGATCTAATTCACCCCTCCACTTT.

The J gene is TRBJ2-1, the V gene TRBV7-6; TRBD2 matches 16 bases. This CDR3 has 18 residues. Trimming took 0 bases from V and 5 from J; bases not matched to a gene: 4. Germline CDR1 and CDR2: SGHVS and FNYEAQ. The CDR3, as DNA: TGTGCCAGCAGCTTAGCCCCGGGACTAGCGGGAGGGAACAATGAGCAGTTCTTC. This encodes CASSLAPGLAGGNNEQFF.

This clone was counted once. The chain employs TRBV27 and TRBJ1-3; tentative D call: TRBD1 (5 bases). The CDR3 runs 14 residues. Germline assignment: CDR1 MNHEY and CDR2 SMNVEV (reference sequence). V lost 5 bases, J lost 11 bases, and 19 bases lay in between. DNA for the CDR3: TGTGCCAGCAGTCCCGGGGCTCGCCTCGGGGCCATATATTTT. It is translated as CASSPGARLGAIYF.

The V and J genes are TRBV4-3 and TRBJ1-5; TRBD1 is a possible D gene (6 bases). V lost 0 bases and J lost 5, with 14 bases in between. The CDR3 is made up of 16 amino acids. In germline, CDR1 is LGHNA, CDR2 YSLEER. Written as DNA, the CDR3 is TGCGCCAGCAGCCAAGAAGTGAACAGGGAGTATCAGCCCCAGCATTTT. It yields the protein CASSQEVNREYQPQHF.

This clone has a handful of counts. This rearrangement joins TRBV2 to TRBJ2-1; D is ambiguous. The germline V gene has CDR1 SNHLY and CDR2 FYNNEI. Trimming cost V 3 bases and J 2 bases, with 17 bases left between them. The CDR3 has 17 residues. CDR3 sequence reads: CASSDIWPKSTYNEQFF. The CDR3 nucleotides are TGTGCCAGCAGTGATATCTGGCCTAAATCGACCTACAATGAGCAGTTCTTC.

This chain connects TRBV19 to TRBJ1-5; D perhaps matches TRBD1 (5 bases). The ends were cut back, 6 bases at V and 3 bases at J, with 12 bases in the middle. The CDR3 sequence is 14 residues long. The germline gives CDR1 LNHDA, CDR2 SQIVND (reference sequence). The CDR3 sequence is CASRKTVSNQPQHF. In nucleotides, the CDR3 is TGTGCCAGTAGAAAGACAGTCTCCAATCAGCCCCAGCATTTT.

The rearrangement joins TRBV28 to TRBJ2-7; D remains unclear. The CDR3 has 12 residues. Trimming removed 6 bases at V and 5 bases at J, with 11 bases between. Germline CDR1 is MDHEN and CDR2 is SYDVKM. The CDR3 sequence: CASRKRGDEQYF. CDR3 coding DNA: TGTGCCAGCAGGAAAAGAGGTGACGAGCAGTACTTC.

The chain recombines TRBV4-1 with TRBJ1-2, with 7 bases that match TRBD1. J lost 1 base, V lost 0 bases, and 5 bases had no gene match. There are 16 residues in the CDR3. Germline V lookup: CDR1 MGHRA, CDR2 YSYEKL. The CDR3 spells CASSQEGQVLNYGYTF. CDR3 sequence (DNA): TGCGCCAGCAGCCAAGAAGGACAGGTTCTTAACTATGGCTACACCTTC.

The chain has TRBV5-5 and TRBJ1-1, with unresolved D. The CDR3 has 14 amino acids. The germline V gene encodes CDR1 SGHKS and CDR2 YYEKEE (reference sequence). The germline V and J ends were trimmed by 1 base and 4 bases, with 11 bases remaining between them. CDR3 in amino acids: CASSLTGGGTEAFF. The CDR3, as DNA: TGTGCCAGCAGCTTGACGGGCGGCGGCACTGAAGCTTTCTTT.

The chain joins TRBV11-3 to TRBJ2-3, with a tentative D call TRBD2 (5 bases). The germline V gene encodes CDR1 SGHNT and CDR2 YENEEA. This CDR3 is 16 amino acids long. Trimming left V 1 base short and J 4 bases short, with 15 bases between. The CDR3 DNA is TGTGCCAGCAGCTTAGGAACCACCCACGGGGCAGATACGCAGTATTTT. As protein: CASSLGTTHGADTQYF.

The V and J genes are TRBV7-8 and TRBJ1-2; 7 bases fit TRBD1. J lost 8 bases, V lost 5 bases, and 11 bases had no gene match. From germline, CDR1 is SGHVS and CDR2 FQNEAQ. This CDR3 is built from 14 residues. CDR3 region: CASSNLRGQDGYTF. Written as DNA, the CDR3 is TGTGCCAGCAGCAACCTCCGTGGACAGGACGGCTACACCTTC. Together with reference TRBV7-8 and TRBJ1-2, the CDR3 gives the full variable domain: GAGVSQSPRYKVAKRGQDVALRCDPISGHVSLFWYQQALGQGPEFLTYFQNEAQLDKSGLPSDRFFAERPEGSVSTLKIQRTQQEDSAVYLCASSNLRGQDGYTFGSGTRLTVV.

V usage is TRBV5-6 and J usage is TRBJ2-7, with TRBD1 matching over 9 bases. Trimming removed 2 bases from V and 7 bases from J; junction bases left unmatched: 7. This CDR3 is 14 amino acids long. Germline-derived CDR1 and CDR2 are SGHDT and YYEEEE. The CDR3 loop is CASSFRDRELEQYF. The CDR3 DNA reads TGTGCCAGCAGCTTCCGGGACAGGGAATTGGAGCAGTACTTC.

This chain uses TRBV4-1 with TRBJ1-1, with 7 bases identical to TRBD1. Germline trimming cut 4 bases from V and 1 base from J; bases unmatched to any gene: 9. Per germline, CDR1 MGHRA and CDR2 YSYEKL. The CDR3 is made up of 16 amino acids. This CDR3 reads CASSLGTGVWNTEAFF. The CDR3 DNA reads as TGCGCCAGCAGCCTAGGTACAGGGGTGTGGAACACTGAAGCTTTCTTT.

The CDR3 is CASSQELGGSGNTIYF. In nucleotides, the CDR3 is TGCGCCAGCAGCCAAGAATTAGGAGGCTCTGGAAACACCATATATTTT. This rearrangement joins TRBV4-3 to TRBJ1-3; D unresolved. The germline CDR1 and CDR2 sequences are LGHNA and YSLEER. V was trimmed by 0 bases and J by 0 bases, leaving 9 bases between them. The CDR3 is 16 amino acids.

The genes are TRBV10-1 and TRBJ1-5; D might be TRBD1 (5 bases). Germline V gives CDR1 WNHNN, CDR2 SYGVQD (reference sequence). Trimming took 10 bases from V and 0 from J, leaving 10 bases between them. This CDR3 comprises 13 residues. The CDR3: CATSTDSNQPQHF. For the CDR3, the DNA is TGCGCCACCTCGACAGATAGCAATCAGCCCCAGCATTTT.

V is TRBV5-1 and J is TRBJ1-2; perhaps TRBD1 as D (5 bases). Deletions cut 4 bases from V and 3 bases from J, with 7 bases between. Germline V gene lookup returns CDR1 SGHRS and CDR2 YFSETQ. This CDR3 has 12 amino acids. The CDR3, as DNA: TGCGCCAGCAGCCCGGGGGACTATGGCTACACCTTC. Translating gives CASSPGDYGYTF. The complete variable domain, with remaining parts taken from reference TRBV5-1 and TRBJ1-2, reads KAGVTQTPRYLIKTRGQQVTLSCSPISGHRSVSWYQQTPGQGLQFLFEYFSETQRNKGNFPGRFSGRQFSNSRSEMNVSTLELGDSALYLCASSPGDYGYTFGSGTRLTVV.

With regard to this clone: Other DNA sequences from this sample encode an identical CDR3 as well. The chain employs TRBV2 and TRBJ1-5, with D perhaps TRBD1 (5 bases). Trimming shortened V by 4 bases and J by 7 bases, and 14 bases separated the two germline ends. The CDR3 length is 14 residues. In germline, CDR1 is SNHLY, CDR2 FYNNEI. The CDR3 protein is CASSGQGASQPQHF. DNA of the CDR3: TGTGCCAGCAGTGGTCAGGGAGCATCCCAGCCCCAGCATTTT.

This clone was seen once. This chain joins TRBV27 and TRBJ2-3; 9 nucleotides match TRBD1. The CDR3 has 15 amino acids. V gave up 6 bases and J gave up 6 bases; unmatched junction bases: 10. CDR1 is MNHEY, CDR2 SMNVEV, per germline (reference sequence). CDR3 sequence (DNA): TGTGCCAGCAGCAACCGGGACAGGGTAATGGATACGCAGTATTTT. Its translation is CASSNRDRVMDTQYF.

The J gene is TRBJ1-1, the V gene TRBV4-1, with no clear D. Trimming removed 0 bases at V and 4 bases at J, with 18 bases between. The CDR3 runs 17 residues. Per germline, CDR1 MGHRA and CDR2 YSYEKL. Written as DNA, the CDR3 is TGCGCCAGCAGCCAAGAGGCCGCTGTCCGGGGATCCACTGAAGCTTTCTTT. Translating it yields CASSQEAAVRGSTEAFF.

This clone was observed a few times. V gene TRBV4-3 combines with J gene TRBJ1-1, with D hard to call. Germline CDR1 reads LGHNA; CDR2 reads YSLEER. The CDR3 has 14 residues. Trimming cost V 2 bases and J 6 bases, with 13 bases left between them. This CDR3 reads CASSQQYGDAEAFF. CDR3 bases: TGCGCCAGCAGCCAACAATATGGTGACGCTGAAGCTTTCTTT.

This clone was picked up a small number of times. The genes are TRBV29-1 and TRBJ2-1, with D tentatively TRBD1 or TRBD2 (6 bases each). Germline V CDR1 and CDR2: SQVTM, ANQGSEA. The CDR3 runs to 13 residues. V dropped 6 bases and J dropped 6 bases, with 15 bases sitting between them. The CDR3 bases are TGCAGCGTCCGGGGGCAGGCGTTCAATGAGCAGTTCTTC. Amino acids: CSVRGQAFNEQFF.